Each of the 16 T cell receptor beta chains below was sequenced from the same sample in a study of blood T cell repertoires in COVID-19. The assay was immunoSEQ multiplex PCR, and TCRdb's table has in-frame clones only and misses some. The table includes 59,000 or so clones, around three quarters detected once. Sequenced: peripheral blood. The source of these receptors is a man aged 60 to 75 with acute or convalescent COVID-19.

The chain joins TRBV6-4 to TRBJ1-1; tentative D call: TRBD1 (5 bases). V was clipped by 6 bases and J by 6 bases, with 14 bases between them. The CDR3 runs to 13 residues. Germline-derived CDR1 and CDR2 are MRHNA and SNTAGT. The CDR3 protein is CASSTWGGAEAFF. In DNA, the CDR3 is TGTGCCAGCAGCACCTGGGGGGGGGCTGAAGCTTTCTTT.

The chain couples TRBV7-9 to TRBJ2-3, with TRBD2 identical over 10 bases. In germline, CDR1 is SEHNR, CDR2 FQNEAQ (reference sequence). The trim removed 5 bases at V and 2 bases at J, leaving 10 bases unmatched. This CDR3 has 17 amino acids. CDR3 sequence: CASSGSFGLAATDTQYF. The CDR3, as DNA: TGTGCCAGCAGCGGTTCATTCGGACTAGCGGCCACAGATACGCAGTATTTT. The entire variable domain, with the rest obtained from reference TRBV7-9 and TRBJ2-3, is as follows: DTGVSQNPRHKITKRGQNVTFRCDPISEHNRLYWYRQTLGQGPEFLTYFQNEAQLEKSRLLSDRFSAERPKGSFSTLEIQRTEQGDSAMYLCASSGSFGLAATDTQYFGPGTRLTVL.

This chain joins TRBV7-2 and TRBJ2-5, with 11 bases that match TRBD2. Germline CDR1 SGHTA, CDR2 FQGNSA. After removal of 2 bases from V and 5 bases from J, the junction contained 1 base not matched to a gene. The CDR3 runs 14 residues. DNA of the CDR3: TGTGCCAGCAGCTTATTAGCGGGAGGGGAGACCCAGTACTTC. Protein product: CASSLLAGGETQYF.

This clone has only one observation. The chain uses TRBV19 and TRBJ2-7; 8 positions agree with TRBD1. This CDR3 spans 14 amino acids. V dropped 5 bases and J dropped 3; count of bases not matched to a gene: 6. Germline V CDR1 and CDR2: LNHDA, SQIVND (reference sequence). Here the CDR3 DNA reads TGTGCCAGTAGTGACAGGGGAAATTACTACGAGCAGTACTTC. This sequence encodes CASSDRGNYYEQYF.

The chain employs TRBV30 and TRBJ1-4, with D perhaps TRBD1 (5 bases). The germline gives CDR1 GTSNPN, CDR2 SVGIG (reference sequence). Trimming stripped 0 bases from V and 4 bases from J, with 9 bases between. The CDR3 has 14 amino acids. The CDR3 loop reads CAWSVDSINEKLFF. CDR3 in DNA: TGTGCCTGGAGTGTAGACAGCATTAATGAAAAACTGTTTTTT.

The rearrangement links TRBV7-9 to TRBJ2-3; D remains ambiguous. Germline values: CDR1 SEHNR, CDR2 FQNEAQ (reference sequence). This CDR3 has 13 residues. V was clipped by 5 bases and J by 0 bases, with 6 bases between them. CDR3 sequence (DNA): TGTGCCAGCAGCCCTACTAGCACAGATACGCAGTATTTT. Translating it yields CASSPTSTDTQYF. Together with reference TRBV7-9 and TRBJ2-3, the CDR3 gives the full variable domain: DTGVSQNPRHKITKRGQNVTFRCDPISEHNRLYWYRQTLGQGPEFLTYFQNEAQLEKSRLLSDRFSAERPKGSFSTLEIQRTEQGDSAMYLCASSPTSTDTQYFGPGTRLTVL.

V gene TRBV5-1 combines with J gene TRBJ1-2; D ambiguous. Trimming shortened V by 0 bases and J by 8 bases, and 17 bases separated the two germline ends. CDR1 and CDR2 from the germline V gene are SGHRS and YFSETQ. The CDR3 totals 15 residues. The CDR3 nucleotides read TGCGCCAGCAGCTTGGACCCCGGGCGAGCGGACGGCTACACCTTC. Amino acids: CASSLDPGRADGYTF.

The gene calls are TRBV19 and TRBJ2-1; a weak D match, TRBD1 (5 bases). Germline values: CDR1 LNHDA, CDR2 SQIVND (reference sequence). The CDR3 spans 13 residues. The V gene lost 2 bases and the J gene lost 5 bases, with 7 bases spanning the gap. This CDR3 reads CASSILGDNEQFF. In nucleotides, the CDR3 is TGTGCCAGTAGTATACTAGGGGACAATGAGCAGTTCTTC.

There are a few counts of this clone. The chain recombines TRBV19 with TRBJ2-1, with 8 bases that match TRBD2. Germline V gives CDR1 LNHDA, CDR2 SQIVND (reference sequence). The CDR3 is 16 amino acids. The J segment lost 1 base and the V segment lost 6 bases, leaving 8 bases of the junction unmatched. CDR3 amino acids: CASRRNSGNSYNEQFF. The DNA for the CDR3 is TGTGCCAGTAGAAGAAATAGCGGGAATTCCTACAATGAGCAGTTCTTC.

The CDR3 loop is CASSGRGLVGKQQYF. In DNA, the CDR3 is TGTGCCAGCAGCGGTAGGGGGCTGGTAGGTAAGCAGCAGTACTTC. This chain joins TRBV11-2 and TRBJ2-7, with 7 bases matching TRBD1. Germline CDR1 and CDR2: SGHAT and FQNNGV. CDR3 size: 15 residues. Trimming took 5 bases from V and 8 from J; bases not matched to a gene: 15. The variable domain in full, with the rest retrieved from reference TRBV11-2 and TRBJ2-7, is EAGVAQSPRYKIIEKRQSVAFWCNPISGHATLYWYQQILGQGPKLLIQFQNNGVVDDSQLPKDRFSAERLKGVDSTLKIQPAKLEDSAVYLCASSGRGLVGKQQYFGPGTRLTVT.

The rearrangement joins TRBV7-8 to TRBJ2-5; 7 nucleotides align to TRBD2. This CDR3 has 14 amino acids. Trimming at V came to 1 base and at J to 4 bases, leaving 3 bases not matched to a gene. Germline CDR1 and CDR2: SGHVS and FQNEAQ. CDR3 protein: CASSLGAGRETQYF. The CDR3 DNA reads TGTGCCAGCAGCTTAGGAGCGGGAAGAGAGACCCAGTACTTC.

This clone was counted only a few times. The CDR3 is CASSLRTSGSEQFF. CDR3 nucleotides: TGCGCCAGCAGCCTGCGGACTAGCGGGAGCGAGCAGTTCTTC. The chain recombines TRBV5-1 with TRBJ2-1; 13 nucleotides agree with TRBD2. This CDR3 region has 14 residues. Per the germline V gene, CDR1 is SGHRS and CDR2 is YFSETQ. The V segment lost 4 bases and the J segment 10 bases; nucleotides outside the gene matches: 5. Complete variable domain (other parts from reference TRBV5-1 and TRBJ2-1): KAGVTQTPRYLIKTRGQQVTLSCSPISGHRSVSWYQQTPGQGLQFLFEYFSETQRNKGNFPGRFSGRQFSNSRSEMNVSTLELGDSALYLCASSLRTSGSEQFFGPGTRLTVL.

The rearrangement links TRBV7-2 to TRBJ1-2, with a weak D call TRBD1 (6 bases). In germline, CDR1 is SGHTA, CDR2 FQGNSA. There are 14 residues in the CDR3. V dropped 2 bases and J dropped 3 bases, with 10 bases sitting between them. CDR3 sequence (DNA): TGTGCCAGCAGCTTAACAGGGAAGGACTATGGCTACACCTTC. It translates to CASSLTGKDYGYTF.

This clone has a handful of counts. The chain links TRBV18 to TRBJ2-7, with 13 bases identical to TRBD2. This CDR3 is 16 amino acids long. Looked up from germline, CDR1 is KGHSH and CDR2 is LQKENI. V gave up 6 bases and J gave up 9 bases; unmatched junction bases: 14. CDR3 protein: CASSHIGTSGMGGQYF. The CDR3 DNA follows: TGTGCCAGCTCGCACATTGGGACTAGCGGGATGGGTGGGCAGTACTTC.

J is TRBJ2-3 and V is TRBV6-2 or TRBV6-3; 12 bases line up with TRBD2. Trimming cost V 6 bases and J 6 bases; bases outside gene matches: 10. Per germline, CDR1 MNHEY and CDR2 SVGEGT. The CDR3 has 16 amino acids. The CDR3 loop reads CASSPVRTSGIDTQYF. CDR3 coding DNA: TGTGCCAGCAGCCCAGTCCGGACTAGCGGGATCGATACGCAGTATTTT.

The V gene is TRBV28, the J gene TRBJ2-7, with 11 bases that match TRBD1. Looked up from germline, CDR1 is MDHEN and CDR2 is SYDVKM. The CDR3 totals 17 residues. Unmatched junction bases numbered 9, after V lost 4 bases and J lost 1 base. The CDR3 DNA sequence: TGTGCCAGCAGTTCAATTCGGGGACAGGGGGTATCCTACGAGCAGTACTTC. This translates into CASSSIRGQGVSYEQYF.